This T cell receptor beta chain originates from a study of cytomegalovirus exposure and HLA in healthy donors. Study information: The same platform as the approximately 670 first-cohort repertoires was used for the 130 or so validation repertoires, a later analysis reported. Study-wide results and limits: The authors confirmed in vitro that a few CMV-associated chains were specific for CMV antigens. Many donors shared some public TCRs, even though most TCR sequences were rare. Reports indicated that the classifier achieved high specificity and sensitivity in diagnosing cytomegalovirus status.

Data came from immunoSEQ multiplex PCR; TCRdb stores just in-frame clones and leaves some out. The table shows about 200,000 clones, with approximately 87% occurring only once. The CDR3 consists of 13 residues. Germline V gene sequence: CDR1 SNHLY, CDR2 FYNNEI. V was clipped by 10 bases and J by 8 bases; unmatched bases: 8. This clone was counted between two and nine times. Its target is not known. The receptor's source is a woman in her late teens or twenties in good health and CMV-seronegative. This chain joins TRBV2 and TRBJ1-6; 7 bases line up with TRBD1. Sequences were obtained from PBMCs. DNA for the CDR3: TGTGCCACCCTTACAGGGGCGGATTCACCCCTCCACTTT. Its protein product is CATLTGADSPLHF.